This passage covers 26 T cell receptor beta chains from one sample sequenced in a study of blood T cell repertoires in COVID-19. The data were produced by immunoSEQ multiplex PCR, yet TCRdb's version contains in-frame clones alone and is incomplete. Counted here are some 40,000 clones, about 88% occurring once; the ten biggest clones make up roughly a fifth. The sequenced sample consisted of peripheral blood. Source of these receptors: a man aged 65-85 years with acute or convalescent COVID-19.

V gene TRBV6-5 combines with J gene TRBJ2-7; the match to TRBD1 covers 9 bases. Germline CDR1 MNHEY, CDR2 SVGAGI. CDR3 length equals 13 residues. V trimming: 5 bases; J trimming: 6 bases; junction bases outside the gene matches: 5. The CDR3, as DNA: TGTGCCAGCAGTCGGGACAGGGAGGCCGAGCAGTACTTC. This encodes CASSRDREAEQYF.

This clone was seen more than once but under ten times. The rearrangement uses TRBV3-1 (or the pseudogene TRBV3-2) and TRBJ1-5; D perhaps matches TRBD1 (5 bases). Trimming pared 4 bases from V and 5 bases from J, leaving 12 bases between. The CDR3 has 14 amino acids. The germline gives CDR1 LGHDT, CDR2 YNNKEL (reference sequence). The CDR3 loop reads CASSLSRGHQPQHF. The CDR3, as DNA: TGTGCCAGCAGCCTCTCGCGGGGCCATCAGCCCCAGCATTTT.

This clone was seen a handful of times. The CDR3 coding sequence is TGTGCCAGCAGGGACAGGGGGACTGAAAAACTGTTTTTT. Translation gives CASRDRGTEKLFF. The rearrangement links TRBV28 to TRBJ1-4; 10 nucleotides line up with TRBD1. Germline loops: CDR1 MDHEN, CDR2 SYDVKM. J lost 7 bases, V lost 6 bases, and 2 bases had no gene match. The CDR3 is 13 residues long.

This clone was counted once. This chain joins TRBV12-5 and TRBJ2-2, with 7 bases matching TRBD2. Losses at the gene ends were 5 bases for V and 7 bases for J; bases not matched to a gene: 10. The CDR3 extends over 15 amino acids. Germline loops: CDR1 LGHNT, CDR2 FRNRAP. CDR3 DNA: TGTGCTAGTGGTCCCCCTGGACTAGGAGGCGGGGAGCTGTTTTTT. The encoded protein is CASGPPGLGGGELFF.

This chain joins TRBV6-5 and TRBJ2-1, with D tentatively TRBD2 (7 bases). The V end lost 6 bases, the J end lost 9 bases, and 21 bases lay between the germline ends. Per germline, CDR1 MNHEY and CDR2 SVGAGI. The CDR3 spans 15 residues. The DNA for the CDR3 is TGTGCCAGCAGAAGGGCCCTAGGGGAGGGGGGTGAGCAGTTCTTC. Translating it yields CASRRALGEGGEQFF.

The chain employs TRBV7-2 and TRBJ2-5, with D possibly matching TRBD1 (6 bases). The CDR3 runs 15 residues. Germline CDR1 SGHTA, CDR2 FQGNSA. V was trimmed by 8 bases and J by 3 bases, leaving 19 bases between them. The CDR3 spells CASRREGDTEETQYF. DNA for the CDR3: TGTGCCAGCCGCAGAGAGGGGGACACAGAAGAGACCCAGTACTTC.

The chain employs TRBV28 and TRBJ2-1; 11 nucleotides match TRBD2. Germline V gene lookup returns CDR1 MDHEN and CDR2 SYDVKM. The CDR3 has 17 residues. Trimming removed 4 bases from V and 9 bases from J; junction bases left unmatched: 14. The CDR3: CASSSLLAGENGVEQFF. CDR3 coding DNA: TGTGCCAGCAGTTCCTTACTAGCGGGAGAGAACGGGGTTGAGCAGTTCTTC. The full variable domain, in which reference TRBV28 and TRBJ2-1 provide the parts outside the CDR3, is DVKVTQSSRYLVKRTGEKVFLECVQDMDHENMFWYRQDPGLGLRLIYFSYDVKMKEKGDIPEGYSVSREKKERFSLILESASTNQTSMYLCASSSLLAGENGVEQFFGPGTRLTVL.

The chain is built from TRBV11-3 and TRBJ2-1, with TRBD2 identical over 14 bases. Per the germline V gene, CDR1 is SGHNT and CDR2 is YENEEA. The V gene end was trimmed by 5 bases and the J gene end by 7 bases; junction bases not matched to a gene: 4. The CDR3 has 15 amino acids. The DNA for the CDR3 is TGTGCCAGCAGCCGGGGACTAGCGGGAGCTAATGAGCAGTTCTTC. This sequence encodes CASSRGLAGANEQFF.

The chain links TRBV5-4 to TRBJ2-7, with TRBD1 matching 9 bases. CDR1 and CDR2 from the germline V gene are SGHNT and YYREEE (reference sequence). Trimming removed 1 base from V and 4 bases from J; junction bases left unmatched: 3. The CDR3 consists of 14 residues. In DNA form, the CDR3 reads TGTGCCAGCAGCTTGCGGGACAGGGTTTACGAGCAGTACTTC. This gives the protein CASSLRDRVYEQYF.

The chain combines TRBV4-3 with TRBJ1-5; D not resolved. The CDR3 extends over 13 amino acids. CDR1 and CDR2 (germline): LGHNA, YSLEER. Trimming took 0 bases from V and 5 from J, leaving 5 bases between them. The CDR3 region has the DNA TGCGCCAGCAGCCAAGATTCGTATCAGCCCCAGCATTTT. Translating it yields CASSQDSYQPQHF.

J is TRBJ1-4 and V is TRBV5-5; the D gene is possibly TRBD1 (5 bases). V was clipped by 5 bases and J by 3 bases, with 11 bases between them. The CDR3 totals 14 residues. From germline, CDR1 is SGHKS and CDR2 YYEKEE (reference sequence). As DNA, the CDR3 is TGTGCCAGCAGTTCAGGGAACGCTAATGAAAAACTGTTTTTT. It specifies CASSSGNANEKLFF.

CDR3 DNA: TGTGCCAGCAGCTTGCCGGCGTTCGGGACAGGGGATTCACCCCTCCACTTT. Its protein product is CASSLPAFGTGDSPLHF. This sequence joins TRBV5-6 and TRBJ1-6, with 10 nucleotides matching TRBD1. J was trimmed by 8 bases and V by 1 base; bases with no gene match: 9. This CDR3 has 17 amino acids. The germline CDR1 and CDR2 sequences are SGHDT and YYEEEE.

The rearrangement links TRBV2 to TRBJ2-1; 14 bases are shared with TRBD2. CDR3 length equals 16 residues. The J segment lost 7 bases and the V segment lost 8 bases, leaving 10 bases of the junction unmatched. Looked up from germline, CDR1 is SNHLY and CDR2 is FYNNEI. This CDR3 reads CASRHGTSGSNNEQFF. The CDR3 DNA follows: TGTGCCAGCCGTCATGGGACTAGCGGGAGCAATAATGAGCAGTTCTTC.

The CDR3 coding sequence is TGTGCCAGCAGTTTTCTCTCCTACGAGCAGTACTTC. It encodes CASSFLSYEQYF. The genes are TRBV12-3 or TRBV12-4 and TRBJ2-7; D unresolved. The CDR3 spans 12 residues. Trimming removed 3 bases from V and 0 bases from J, with 3 bases in between.

This clone was detected only a few times. J is TRBJ1-1 and V is TRBV19; 12 nucleotides align to TRBD1. The germline V gene has CDR1 LNHDA and CDR2 SQIVND (reference sequence). This CDR3 contains 16 residues. J lost 3 bases, V lost 4 bases, and 6 bases had no gene match. This chain's CDR3 is CASSTRDRGRDTEAFF. CDR3 nucleotide sequence: TGTGCCAGTAGTACCCGGGACAGGGGGCGAGACACTGAAGCTTTCTTT.

The V and J genes are TRBV5-4 and TRBJ1-6, with TRBD1 as a possible D gene (5 bases). CDR1 and CDR2 (germline): SGHNT, YYREEE (reference sequence). The length of the CDR3 is 15 residues. Between the trimmed V and J ends, which lost 0 bases and 8 bases, there was a span of 12 bases. The CDR3 loop reads CASSLDQGRDSPLHF. CDR3 in DNA: TGTGCCAGCAGCTTGGACCAGGGTAGGGATTCACCCCTCCACTTT.

The genes are TRBV4-3 and TRBJ2-1, with D possibly being TRBD1 (6 bases). The CDR3 is 13 amino acids. The ends were cut back, 4 bases at V and 4 bases at J, with 8 bases in the middle. Per the germline V gene, CDR1 is LGHNA and CDR2 is YSLEER. This CDR3 is CASSPQGYNEQFF. CDR3 coding DNA: TGCGCCAGCAGCCCCCAGGGGTACAATGAGCAGTTCTTC.

The sample holds a few counts of this clone. The CDR3 DNA sequence: TGTGCCAGCAGTGAAGCGCTTAGCGGGAGATACATTCAGTACTTC. Its protein is CASSEALSGRYIQYF. V usage is TRBV2 and J usage is TRBJ2-4; 9 bases are shared with TRBD2. CDR1 and CDR2 from the germline V gene are SNHLY and FYNNEI. Trimming cost V 0 bases and J 8 bases; bases outside gene matches: 5. This CDR3 has 15 residues.

The chain has TRBV6-2 or TRBV6-3 and TRBJ2-7, with TRBD2 identical over 7 bases. The length of the CDR3 is 14 residues. Germline CDR1 MNHEY, CDR2 SVGEGT. V lost 6 bases, J lost 2 bases, and 7 bases stayed unmatched. Here the CDR3 reads CASSQGLGAYEQYF. Written as DNA, the CDR3 is TGTGCCAGCAGCCAAGGACTAGGGGCCTACGAGCAGTACTTC.

The chain joins TRBV3-1 (or the pseudogene TRBV3-2) to TRBJ1-2, with unresolved D. The V and J ends lost 6 bases and 3 bases respectively, with 8 bases between them. Germline V lookup: CDR1 LGHDT, CDR2 YNNKEL (reference sequence). CDR3 length equals 12 residues. The DNA of the CDR3 is TGTGCCAGCAGTAGCGGGGACTATGGCTACACCTTC. Residues: CASSSGDYGYTF.

CDR3 in amino acids: CASSQQGFEQYF. Here the CDR3 DNA reads TGTGCCAGCAGTCAACAGGGTTTCGAGCAGTACTTC. This chain connects TRBV16 to TRBJ2-7; TRBD1 is a possible D gene (6 bases). Trimming pared 6 bases from V and 6 bases from J, leaving 12 bases between. Germline V gene data show CDR1 as KGHSY and CDR2 as FQNENV. The CDR3 spans 12 residues.

The chain links TRBV2 to TRBJ1-1, with D possibly TRBD1 on 6 matching bases. The CDR3 length is 17 residues. Trimming shortened V by 0 bases and J by 3 bases, and 17 bases separated the two germline ends. Germline V CDR1 and CDR2: SNHLY, FYNNEI. The CDR3 DNA follows: TGTGCCAGCAGTGAAGCGCTTGGGGGACAAGATGACACTGAAGCTTTCTTT. This encodes CASSEALGGQDDTEAFF.

Comments on this clone: Sequence at one end of the junction differs from germline and may be a read error. This chain joins TRBV7-3 and TRBJ1-2, with D perhaps matching TRBD1 (6 bases). This CDR3 has 14 residues. CDR1 and CDR2 (germline): SGHTA, FQGTGA. The CDR3: CASSFPGANSGYTF. CDR3 in DNA: TGTGCCAGCAGCTTCCCAGGGGCTAACTCTGGCTACACCTTC.

The chain uses TRBV3-1 (or the pseudogene TRBV3-2) and TRBJ1-2; no reliable D call. The CDR3 is 13 amino acids. The ends were cut back, 2 bases at V and 8 bases at J, with 12 bases in the middle. The V gene's germline CDR1 is LGHDT and CDR2 YNNKEL (reference sequence). CDR3 sequence reads: CASSQTRGGGYTF. The CDR3 bases are TGTGCCAGCAGCCAAACAAGAGGCGGGGGCTACACCTTC.

This rearrangement joins TRBV20-1 to TRBJ1-5, with a possible D match to TRBD1 (5 bases). V shed 3 bases and J shed 2 bases, with 11 bases lying between them. Germline CDR1 and CDR2: DFQATT and SNEGSKA (reference sequence). This CDR3 has 14 residues. DNA of the CDR3: TGCAGTGCTAGTCAGACGGGGGGCAATCAGCCCCAGCATTTT. Amino acid sequence: CSASQTGGNQPQHF.

V usage is TRBV29-1 and J usage is TRBJ2-1; D possibly corresponds to TRBD2 (6 bases). Germline V gene lookup returns CDR1 SQVTM and CDR2 ANQGSEA. The V and J ends lost 4 bases and 5 bases respectively, with 24 bases between them. The CDR3 loop spans 17 amino acids. The DNA of the CDR3 is TGCAGCGTTGTTAGGCCGCTAGCGCCCGGGGCGAACAATGAGCAGTTCTTC. This encodes CSVVRPLAPGANNEQFF.